This T cell receptor (beta chain) was profiled in a study of siplizumab effects on memory and regulatory T cells. Notes on the study in general: Whether the proliferating Tregs (from siplizumab cultures) were suppressive was not confirmed. Roughly 75-96% of proliferating CD4+ or CD8+ clones defied assignment to a naive or memory phenotype.

Each sample had 9.3 x 10^4 or so TCR templates assayed. Profiling relied on immunoSEQ multiplex PCR, and the TCRdb table lists in-frame clones only, not all of them. The sample shows tens of thousands of clones, around nine tenths of them seen only once. Note on this clone: The target antigen is unknown.

CDR3 length: 14 residues. The V end lost 6 bases, the J end lost 1 base, and 13 bases lay between the germline ends. The germline CDR1 and CDR2 sequences are LNHDA and SQIVND (reference sequence). The receptor was isolated from a human donor in good health. The rearrangement joins TRBV19 to TRBJ2-7; the D gene is possibly TRBD2 (6 bases). Sequences were obtained from Tregs sorted from blood. The CDR3 is CASSGRDWSYEQYF. CDR3 sequence (DNA): TGTGCCAGTAGCGGGCGGGACTGGTCCTACGAGCAGTACTTC.